Listed here is a single TCR beta chain. The antigen is unknown. The CDR3 length is 14 residues. The germline V gene encodes CDR1 SGDLS and CDR2 YYNGEE. J gave up 7 bases and V 2 bases, and 7 bases lay outside the gene matches. This specimen comes from a study of cytomegalovirus exposure and HLA in healthy donors. Study at large: Most donors, roughly 77% of roughly 400 genotyped, fell in the Caucasian-associated ancestry cluster. General study findings and limits: It was reported that TCR beta sequences correctly inferred the HLA-A and HLA-B alleles for most subjects.

13 Jbeta primers and 60 Vbeta primers were used for the PCR. Generated by immunoSEQ multiplex PCR, the TCRdb table keeps only in-frame clones and is missing some. The table counts about 42,000 clones; over 1% lies in the top ten. The V gene is TRBV9, the J gene TRBJ2-3, with 7 bases that match TRBD2. The clonotype comes from a man younger than 45 in good health and CMV-seronegative. Input material: PBMCs. The CDR3: CASSVSGINYTQYF. The CDR3 DNA reads as TGTGCCAGCAGCGTGAGCGGGATCAACTATACGCAGTATTTT. Based on the CDR3 plus reference TRBV9 and TRBJ2-3, the full variable domain is DSGVTQTPKHLITATGQRVTLRCSPRSGDLSVYWYQQSLDQGLQFLIQYYNGEERAKGNILERFSAQQFPDLHSELNLSSLELGDSALYFCASSVSGINYTQYFGPGTRLTVL.